This T cell receptor (beta chain) was identified during a study of vaccination and CD4 T cells after COVID-19. The CDR3 covers 12 residues. Germline assignment: CDR1 SGHAT and CDR2 FQNNGV. Trimming cost V 1 base and J 11 bases, with 6 bases left between them. Sequenced with the Oncomine TCR Beta short-read assay was DNA taken from cultured CD4+ T cells. TCRdb processed the PCR reads anew with MiXCR; each CDR3 protein has one entry. The table includes 3,000 to 4,000 distinct CDR3 sequences, about a third detected once. General study findings and limits: Spike mono-reactivity was found in 304 of the 307 vaccine-specific clones identified in convalescent patients.

As for treatment: approximately 10-day PBMC culture with coronavirus spike peptide pools or control peptides (ViraFEST assay). In the case of this clonotype: The target antigen is unknown.

This sequence was found in a human donor who had recovered from COVID-19. The chain employs TRBV11-2 and TRBJ1-6, with unresolved D. The material sequenced was CD4+ T cells from blood, cultured in vitro. CDR3 region: CASSLVRAPLHF. In nucleotides, the CDR3 is TGTGCCAGCAGCTTAGTTCGAGCACCCCTCCACTTT.